The 18 T cell receptor beta chains given below trace back to one sample, sequenced in a study of T cell changes during pregnancy in multiple sclerosis. The method was immunoSEQ multiplex PCR; TCRdb's version includes in-frame clones alone and lacks a portion of them. This table has 65,000 to 95,000 clones, about 88% appearing once. Sequences were derived from peripheral blood, sampled before pregnancy. These receptors originate from a female donor with multiple sclerosis, enrolled in a pregnancy study.

V is TRBV27 and J is TRBJ2-3; D gene uncertain. Trimming took 0 bases from V and 0 from J, leaving 10 bases between them. The CDR3 runs 16 residues. The germline V gene encodes CDR1 MNHEY and CDR2 SMNVEV (reference sequence). The CDR3 DNA reads as TGTGCCAGCAGTTTATCGATACAACAGAGCACAGATACGCAGTATTTT. This gives the protein CASSLSIQQSTDTQYF.

CDR3 nucleotide sequence: TGTGCCAGCAGCCCCCGGGACGGCGGGGTTCGTAATGAGCAGTTCTTC. Amino acids: CASSPRDGGVRNEQFF. The rearrangement links TRBV7-9 to TRBJ2-1; TRBD2 might be the D (6 bases). CDR1 SEHNR and CDR2 FQNEAQ come from the germline V gene (reference sequence). V gave up 5 bases and J gave up 7 bases, with 21 bases separating them. The CDR3 spans 16 residues.

The chain's CDR3 is CAILGQDYGYTF. The CDR3 DNA reads TGTGCCATCCTGGGACAGGACTATGGCTACACCTTC. The chain is built from TRBV19 and TRBJ1-2; 8 nucleotides agree with TRBD1. The trim removed 10 bases at V and 3 bases at J, leaving 4 bases unmatched. Per germline, CDR1 LNHDA and CDR2 SQIVND (reference sequence). The CDR3 length is 12 residues.

There are a few counts of this clone. The chain recombines TRBV14 with TRBJ2-2; possibly TRBD1 for D (5 bases). Germline V gene sequence: CDR1 SGHDN, CDR2 FVKESK. This CDR3 spans 14 amino acids. Deletions cut 1 base from V and 8 bases from J, with 11 bases between. In DNA, the CDR3 is TGTGCCAGCAGCCAAGCTATCAGGGTTGGGGAGCTGTTTTTT. Its translation is CASSQAIRVGELFF.

This chain joins TRBV21-1 and TRBJ2-2; the DNA was not compared with TRBD1, the D call given in the table. TRBV21-1 is labeled a pseudogene. The CDR3 consists of 15 residues. The CDR3 nucleotides read TGTGCCAGCAGCAGAGACAGGGCGAACACCGGGGAGCTGTTTTTT. As protein: CASSRDRANTGELFF.

This chain links TRBV19 with TRBJ2-7, with D perhaps TRBD2 (7 bases). There are 13 residues in the CDR3. The V gene lost 2 bases and the J gene lost 6 bases, with 11 bases spanning the gap. Germline CDR1 is LNHDA and CDR2 is SQIVND (reference sequence). The CDR3 nucleotides are TGTGCCAGTAGTATACCGGGGGGCCCCGAGCAGTACTTC. This codes for CASSIPGGPEQYF.

V is TRBV20-1 and J is TRBJ2-1; D might be TRBD2 (5 bases). Germline values: CDR1 DFQATT, CDR2 SNEGSKA (reference sequence). V lost 6 bases and J lost 8, with 11 bases in between. There are 11 residues in the CDR3. The CDR3 loop is CSAPRGHEQFF. Here the CDR3 DNA reads TGCAGTGCCCCCCGGGGTCATGAGCAGTTCTTC.

The chain links TRBV4-1 to TRBJ2-1; 9 bases align to TRBD2. The CDR3 covers 18 residues. Germline V lookup: CDR1 MGHRA, CDR2 YSYEKL. Trimming removed 1 base from V and 4 bases from J; junction bases left unmatched: 11. In DNA form, the CDR3 reads TGCGCCAGCAGCCAAGGCTCCTTAGCGGGGGACACATACAATGAGCAGTTCTTC. This gives the protein CASSQGSLAGDTYNEQFF.

The table lists this clone with a count of one. The genes are TRBV30 and TRBJ1-5, with 11 positions matching TRBD1. The V gene's germline CDR1 is GTSNPN and CDR2 SVGIG (reference sequence). Trimming cost V 7 bases and J 5 bases; bases outside gene matches: 4. The CDR3 totals 13 residues. The CDR3 sequence: CASSGQGDQPQHF. The CDR3 DNA sequence: TGTGCCTCCTCGGGACAGGGGGATCAGCCCCAGCATTTT.

V is TRBV6-5 and J is TRBJ1-4; unclear D gene. V gave up 6 bases and J gave up 4 bases, with 6 bases separating them. The CDR3 runs 12 residues. Germline V gene lookup returns CDR1 MNHEY and CDR2 SVGAGI. This chain's CDR3 is CASSRINEKLFF. The CDR3 DNA reads as TGTGCCAGCAGCAGGATTAATGAAAAACTGTTTTTT.

This rearrangement joins TRBV30 to TRBJ2-1; TRBD1 might be the D (5 bases). The CDR3 loop spans 12 amino acids. Germline V gene sequence: CDR1 GTSNPN, CDR2 SVGIG (reference sequence). Deletions cut 8 bases from V and 11 bases from J, with 19 bases between. The CDR3 bases are TGTGCCGGCTTGGACCAGGGAAATCAGCAGTTCTTC. This sequence encodes CAGLDQGNQQFF.

This clone was picked up a small number of times. The chain has TRBV6-1 and TRBJ1-2, with no clear D. The CDR3 contains 13 residues. Germline values: CDR1 MNHNS, CDR2 SASEGT. The germline V and J ends were trimmed by 0 bases and 8 bases, with 10 bases remaining between them. The CDR3 here is CASSEAGSIGYTF. The CDR3 coding sequence is TGTGCCAGCAGTGAAGCGGGCTCGATAGGCTACACCTTC.

This clone appeared a single time. The rearrangement joins TRBV30 to TRBJ1-6, with TRBD1 matching over 9 bases. The CDR3 has 15 amino acids. After removal of 3 bases from V and 4 bases from J, the junction contained 4 bases not matched to a gene. Germline lookup yields CDR1 GTSNPN and CDR2 SVGIG (reference sequence). The CDR3 nucleotides read TGTGCCTGGAGGCTGGGACAGGGATATAATTCACCCCTCCACTTT. Translating gives CAWRLGQGYNSPLHF.

This clone was found once. The rearrangement links TRBV29-1 to TRBJ1-2, with D perhaps TRBD1 (5 bases). Germline V gene sequence: CDR1 SQVTM, CDR2 ANQGSEA. V was clipped by 3 bases and J by 8 bases, with 10 bases between them. The CDR3 has 11 amino acids. The CDR3 here is CSVDREQGYTF. The CDR3 DNA reads as TGCAGCGTTGACAGGGAACAAGGCTACACCTTC.

The chain uses TRBV18 and TRBJ1-1; D is possibly TRBD1 (6 bases). From germline, CDR1 is KGHSH and CDR2 LQKENI. Trimming took off 1 base at V and 0 bases at J, with 12 bases between the two ends. There are 16 residues in the CDR3. CDR3 coding DNA: TGTGCCAGCTCACCACTGGCAGGGGAAATGAACACTGAAGCTTTCTTT. It encodes CASSPLAGEMNTEAFF.

The table lists this clone with a count of one. The gene calls are TRBV5-1 and TRBJ2-2, with 9 positions matching TRBD2. The J segment lost 3 bases and the V segment lost 4 bases, leaving 7 bases of the junction unmatched. Per the germline V gene, CDR1 is SGHRS and CDR2 is YFSETQ. The CDR3 spans 16 residues. In DNA form, the CDR3 reads TGCGCCAGCAGCCAGGCAGCGGGGGGATACACCGGGGAGCTGTTTTTT. As protein: CASSQAAGGYTGELFF. Together with reference TRBV5-1 and TRBJ2-2, the CDR3 gives the full variable domain: KAGVTQTPRYLIKTRGQQVTLSCSPISGHRSVSWYQQTPGQGLQFLFEYFSETQRNKGNFPGRFSGRQFSNSRSEMNVSTLELGDSALYLCASSQAAGGYTGELFFGEGSRLTVL.

The rearrangement uses TRBV9 and TRBJ2-1; 7 bases agree with TRBD1. Germline V gives CDR1 SGDLS, CDR2 YYNGEE. The length of the CDR3 is 15 residues. With V trimmed by 0 bases and J by 1 base, 1 base remained unmatched. CDR3 sequence reads: CASSVEGASYNEQFF. For the CDR3, the DNA is TGTGCCAGCAGCGTAGAGGGGGCGTCCTACAATGAGCAGTTCTTC.

This chain connects TRBV5-6 to TRBJ2-7; D gene ambiguous. Per germline, CDR1 SGHDT and CDR2 YYEEEE. The ends were cut back, 4 bases at V and 3 bases at J, with 5 bases in the middle. The CDR3 contains 11 residues. The CDR3 coding sequence is TGTGCCAGCAGCCTCTACTACGAGCAGTACTTC. Encoded protein: CASSLYYEQYF.